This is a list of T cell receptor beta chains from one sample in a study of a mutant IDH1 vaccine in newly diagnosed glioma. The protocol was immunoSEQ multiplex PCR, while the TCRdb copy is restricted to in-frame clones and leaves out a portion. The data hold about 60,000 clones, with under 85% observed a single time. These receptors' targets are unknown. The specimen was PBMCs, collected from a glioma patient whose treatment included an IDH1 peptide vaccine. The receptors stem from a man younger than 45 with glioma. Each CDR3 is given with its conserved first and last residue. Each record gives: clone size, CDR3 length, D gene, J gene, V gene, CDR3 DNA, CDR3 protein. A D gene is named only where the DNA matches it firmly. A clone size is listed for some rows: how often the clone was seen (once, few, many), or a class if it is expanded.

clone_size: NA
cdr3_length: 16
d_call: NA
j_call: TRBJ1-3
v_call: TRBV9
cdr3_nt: TGTGCCAGCAGCGTAGAACCGGGCGCTCGTGGAAACACCATATATTTT
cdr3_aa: CASSVEPGARGNTIYF

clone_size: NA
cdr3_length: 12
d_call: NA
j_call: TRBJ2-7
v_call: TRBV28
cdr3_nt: TGTGCCAGCAGTCTAGGTAGAAACGAGCAGTACTTC
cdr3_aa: CASSLGRNEQYF

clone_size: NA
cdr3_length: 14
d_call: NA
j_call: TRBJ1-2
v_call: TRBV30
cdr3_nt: TGTGCCTGGAATCCGGGACATTATAACTATGGCTACACCTTC
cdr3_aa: CAWNPGHYNYGYTF

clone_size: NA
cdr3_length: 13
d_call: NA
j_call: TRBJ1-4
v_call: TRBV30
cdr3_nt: TGTGCCTGGAGTGTACTCTTGAGGGAAAAACTGTTTTTT
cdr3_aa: CAWSVLLREKLFF

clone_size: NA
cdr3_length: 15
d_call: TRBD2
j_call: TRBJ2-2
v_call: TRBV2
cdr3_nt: TGTGCCACATATACTAGCGGTAGTCGCACCGGGGAGCTGTTTTTT
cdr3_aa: CATYTSGSRTGELFF

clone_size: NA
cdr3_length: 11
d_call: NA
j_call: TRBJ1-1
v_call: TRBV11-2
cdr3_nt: TGTGCCAGCAGGGAGGTTGTGGAAGCTTTCTTT
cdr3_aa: CASREVVEAFF

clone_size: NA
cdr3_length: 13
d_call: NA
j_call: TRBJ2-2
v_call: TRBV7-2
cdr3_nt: TGTGCCAGCAGCTTAGCTGCGAGGGGGGAGCTGTTTTTT
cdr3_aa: CASSLAARGELFF

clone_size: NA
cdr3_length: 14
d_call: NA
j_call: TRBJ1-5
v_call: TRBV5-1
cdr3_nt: TGCGCCAGCAGCTATGGAGGGGACAATCAGCCCCAGCATTTT
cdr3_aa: CASSYGGDNQPQHF

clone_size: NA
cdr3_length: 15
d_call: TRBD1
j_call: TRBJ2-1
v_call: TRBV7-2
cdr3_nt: TGTGCCAGCAGCTCCAGAACAGGGGGCAACAATGAGCAGTTCTTC
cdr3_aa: CASSSRTGGNNEQFF

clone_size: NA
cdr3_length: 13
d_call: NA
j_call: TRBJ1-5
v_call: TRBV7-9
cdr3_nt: TGTGCCAGCAGCCCCGACGGGAATCAGCCCCAGCATTTT
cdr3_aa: CASSPDGNQPQHF

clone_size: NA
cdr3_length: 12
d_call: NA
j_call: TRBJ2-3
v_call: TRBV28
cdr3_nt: TGTGCCAGCAGCCCACTGCGGGATACGCAGTATTTT
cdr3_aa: CASSPLRDTQYF

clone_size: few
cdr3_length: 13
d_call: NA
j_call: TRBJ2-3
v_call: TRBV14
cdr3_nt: TGTGCCAGCAGCCAGGGTCTAATAGATACGCAGTATTTT
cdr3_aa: CASSQGLIDTQYF

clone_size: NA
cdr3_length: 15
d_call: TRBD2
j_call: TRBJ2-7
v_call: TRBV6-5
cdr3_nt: TGTGCCAGCAGGCCCATAGCGGGGACTACCTACGAGCAGTACTTC
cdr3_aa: CASRPIAGTTYEQYF

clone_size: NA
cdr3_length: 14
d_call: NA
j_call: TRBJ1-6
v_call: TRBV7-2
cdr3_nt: TGTGCCAGCAGCCCCGCTGGAGGCAATTCACCCCTCCACTTT
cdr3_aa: CASSPAGGNSPLHF

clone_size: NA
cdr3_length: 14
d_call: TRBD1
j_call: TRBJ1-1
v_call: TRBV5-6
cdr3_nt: TGTGCCAGCAGCCTTTGGACAGGGCACACTGAAGCTTTCTTT
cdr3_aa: CASSLWTGHTEAFF

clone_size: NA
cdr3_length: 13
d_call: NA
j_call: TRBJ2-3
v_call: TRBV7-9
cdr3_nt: TGTGCCAGCAGCTTTAGTGGTACAGATACGCAGTATTTT
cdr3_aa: CASSFSGTDTQYF